This T cell receptor beta chain was found in a study of CD8 T cells in ankylosing spondylitis. General study results and limits: A CD8+ phenotype characterized the disease-linked clones, which were relatively rare in peripheral blood. Characteristic, it appeared, of ankylosing spondylitis blood was a TCR beta motif of roughly eight highly homologous variants.

One entry per CDR3 protein, called by TCRdb with MiXCR from the 5' RACE reads. The sample has fewer than 550,000 distinct CDR3 sequences, less than 6% seen once. The CDR3 is 15 residues long. Germline V gene lookup returns CDR1 SGHTA and CDR2 FQGNSA. Between the trimmed V and J ends, which lost 5 bases and 0 bases, there was a span of 13 bases. The table lists this clonotype with many counts. The target antigen is unknown. The chain is built from TRBV7-2 and TRBJ1-1, with D tentatively TRBD1 (5 bases). The sequencing input was blood, either unsorted or a sorted T cell fraction (not recorded which). The sequence was collected from a male donor with ankylosing spondylitis. This CDR3 reads CASSPLYRMNTEAFF. The CDR3 coding sequence is TGTGCCAGCAGCCCCCTATACAGGATGAACACTGAAGCTTTCTTT.